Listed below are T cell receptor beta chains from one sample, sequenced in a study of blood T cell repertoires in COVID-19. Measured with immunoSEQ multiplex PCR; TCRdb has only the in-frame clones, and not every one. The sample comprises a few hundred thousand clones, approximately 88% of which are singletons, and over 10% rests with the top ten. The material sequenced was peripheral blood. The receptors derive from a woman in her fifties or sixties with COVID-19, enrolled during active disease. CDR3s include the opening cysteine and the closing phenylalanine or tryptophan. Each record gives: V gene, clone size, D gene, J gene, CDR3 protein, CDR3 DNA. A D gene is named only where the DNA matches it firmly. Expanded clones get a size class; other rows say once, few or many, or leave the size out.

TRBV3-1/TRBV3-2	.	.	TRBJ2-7	CASSQEYNEQYF	TGTGCCAGCAGCCAAGAGTACAACGAGCAGTACTTC
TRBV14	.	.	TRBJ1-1	CASSQRGSGNTEAFF	TGTGCCAGCAGCCAACGCGGTTCGGGGAACACTGAAGCTTTCTTT
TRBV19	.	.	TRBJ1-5	CASSPQGSYQPQHF	TGTGCCAGTAGTCCTCAGGGGAGTTATCAGCCCCAGCATTTT
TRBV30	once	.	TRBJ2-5	CAWARDLEETQYF	TGTGCCTGGGCACGGGACTTAGAAGAGACCCAGTACTTC
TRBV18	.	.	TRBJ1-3	CASSPAGGGSGNTIYF	TGTGCCAGCTCACCAGCAGGTGGAGGCTCTGGAAACACCATATATTTT
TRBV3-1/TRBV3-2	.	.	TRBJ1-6	CASSQDPPQRLNSPLHF	TGTGCCAGCAGCCAAGATCCCCCACAGCGGCTGAATTCACCCCTCCACTTT
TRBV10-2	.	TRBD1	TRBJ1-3	CASSESKGQLGGNTIYF	TGCGCCAGCAGTGAGTCTAAGGGACAGCTTGGGGGAAACACCATATATTTT
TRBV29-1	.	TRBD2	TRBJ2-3	CSVGTTGTDTQYF	TGCAGCGTCGGGACTACCGGCACAGATACGCAGTATTTT
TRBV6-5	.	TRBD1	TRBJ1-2	CASSTPRLGQDGYTF	TGTGCCAGCAGTACCCCGCGACTGGGACAGGATGGCTACACCTTC
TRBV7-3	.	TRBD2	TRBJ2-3	CASSYSGETTDTQYF	TGTGCCAGCAGCTATAGCGGGGAGACCACAGATACGCAGTATTTT
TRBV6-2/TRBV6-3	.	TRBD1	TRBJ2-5	CASSSNPTGGQETQYF	TGTGCCAGCAGTTCCAACCCGACAGGGGGGCAAGAGACCCAGTACTTC
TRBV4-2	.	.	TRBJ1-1	CASSQVPGTEAFF	TGTGCCAGCAGCCAAGTCCCGGGCACTGAAGCTTTCTTT
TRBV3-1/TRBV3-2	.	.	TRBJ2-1	CASSPGMGRGRPGMQFF	TGTGCCAGCAGCCCCGGAATGGGCAGGGGTAGGCCGGGAATGCAGTTCTTC
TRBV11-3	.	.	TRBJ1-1	CASSLFKMRGPKDGEAFF	TGTGCCAGCAGCCTCTTTAAGATGAGAGGGCCGAAGGATGGTGAAGCTTTCTTT
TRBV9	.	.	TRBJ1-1	CASSERRGSTEAFF	TGTGCCAGCAGCGAGCGAAGGGGAAGCACTGAAGCTTTCTTT
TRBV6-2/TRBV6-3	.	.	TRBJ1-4	CASSYSRTGNPTEKLFF	TGTGCCAGCAGTTACTCCCGAACAGGGAACCCAACCGAAAAACTGTTTTTT
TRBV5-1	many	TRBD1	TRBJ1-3	CASSLDGQGSENTIYF	TGCGCCAGCAGCTTGGATGGACAGGGTTCAGAGAACACCATATATTTT
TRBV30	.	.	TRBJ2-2	CAWIGGTGELFF	TGTGCCTGGATCGGGGGCACCGGGGAGCTGTTTTTT
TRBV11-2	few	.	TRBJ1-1	CASSLGQGQKTEAFF	TGTGCCAGCAGCTTAGGGCAGGGGCAGAAGACTGAAGCTTTCTTT
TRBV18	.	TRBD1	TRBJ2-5	CASSTGGKETQYF	TGTGCCAGCTCGACAGGGGGCAAAGAGACCCAGTACTTC
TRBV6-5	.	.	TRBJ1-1	CASMSTGGTEAFF	TGTGCCAGCATGAGCACGGGAGGGACTGAAGCTTTCTTT
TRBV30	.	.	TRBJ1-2	CAWSLQGYGYTF	TGTGCCTGGAGTCTCCAGGGGTATGGCTACACCTTC
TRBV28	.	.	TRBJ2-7	CASSLQEPGNYEQYF	TGTGCCAGCAGTTTACAAGAACCAGGGAATTACGAGCAGTACTTC
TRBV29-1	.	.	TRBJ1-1	CSVAGQPDTEAFF	TGCAGCGTGGCTGGACAGCCGGACACTGAAGCTTTCTTT
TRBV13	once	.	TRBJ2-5	CASSPGTKETQYF	TGTGCCAGCAGCCCCGGGACAAAAGAGACCCAGTACTTC
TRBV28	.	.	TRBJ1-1	CASSPPTAQNTEAFF	TGTGCCAGCAGCCCACCGACAGCTCAGAACACTGAAGCTTTCTTT
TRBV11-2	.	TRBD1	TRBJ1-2	CASSSTLTGNYGYTF	TGTGCCAGCAGCTCAACCCTGACAGGGAACTATGGCTACACCTTC
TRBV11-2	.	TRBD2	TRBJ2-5	CASSLAAGYQETQYF	TGTGCCAGCAGCCTCGCAGCGGGGTACCAAGAGACCCAGTACTTC
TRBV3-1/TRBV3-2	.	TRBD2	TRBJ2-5	CASSREKRRGLEQETQYF	TGTGCCAGCAGCCGCGAAAAGAGGCGGGGACTAGAGCAAGAGACCCAGTACTTC
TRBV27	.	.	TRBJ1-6	CASRVLKRQAVISDSPLHF	TGTGCCAGCAGAGTCTTGAAAAGACAGGCGGTGATATCGGATTCACCCCTCCACTTT
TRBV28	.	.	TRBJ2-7	CASRLQGGTPYEQYF	TGTGCCAGCAGGCTACAGGGTGGAACCCCCTACGAGCAGTACTTC
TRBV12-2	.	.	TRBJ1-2	CASRLARDSPFSGYTF	TGTGCAAGTCGCTTAGCCCGGGACAGTCCTTTTTCTGGCTACACCTTC
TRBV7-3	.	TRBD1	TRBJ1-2	CASSLDNGVQGSGGYTF	TGTGCCAGCAGCTTGGATAATGGGGTACAGGGGAGCGGGGGCTACACCTTC
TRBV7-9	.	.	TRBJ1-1	CASSFQGIGAEAFF	TGTGCCAGCAGCTTCCAGGGGATTGGAGCTGAAGCTTTCTTT
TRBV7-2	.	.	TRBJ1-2	CASSSPIGNYNYGYTF	TGTGCCAGCAGCTCACCCATCGGCAACTATAACTATGGCTACACCTTC
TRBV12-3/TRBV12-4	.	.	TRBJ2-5	CASSLSPLVPQYF	TGTGCCAGCAGCCTATCCCCCCTCGTGCCCCAGTACTTC
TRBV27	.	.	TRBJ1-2	CASSLDGGRSYGYTF	TGTGCCAGCAGCCTGGACGGCGGGCGGAGCTATGGCTACACCTTC
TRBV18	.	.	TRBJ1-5	CASSPSEGPQHF	TGTGCCAGCTCACCATCGGAGGGGCCCCAGCATTTT
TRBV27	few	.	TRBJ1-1	CASSSPVAGGTEAFF	TGTGCCAGCAGTTCCCCCGTGGCGGGGGGCACTGAAGCTTTCTTT
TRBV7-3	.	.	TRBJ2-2	CASSPAGGPNTGELFF	TGTGCCAGCAGCCCCGCCGGGGGGCCGAACACCGGGGAGCTGTTTTTT
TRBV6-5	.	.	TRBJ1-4	CASSLSRMNEKLFF	TGTGCCAGCAGTTTGTCCAGGATGAATGAAAAACTGTTTTTT